Each of the 12 T cell receptor beta chains below was sequenced from the same sample in a study of blood T cell repertoires in COVID-19. Here immunoSEQ multiplex PCR was the method, and the copy in TCRdb shows in-frame clones only, minus some. Found here are roughly 350,000 clones, approximately 87% of them singletons; the top ten hold 8.5% to 12%. The sequenced sample was peripheral blood. These receptors all stem from a woman aged 25 to 39 with COVID-19, enrolled during active disease.

This rearrangement joins TRBV28 to TRBJ2-1; 8 nucleotides match TRBD2. V lost 8 bases and J lost 4; bases outside the gene matches: 7. CDR1 and CDR2 (germline): MDHEN, SYDVKM. This CDR3 has 14 amino acids. The CDR3, as DNA: TGTGCCAGCGGCTCCGGGACTAGGTACAATGAGCAGTTCTTC. Protein product: CASGSGTRYNEQFF.

J is TRBJ2-7 and V is TRBV6-4; tentatively, D is TRBD2 (5 bases). V shed 6 bases and J shed 5 bases, with 14 bases lying between them. The germline V gene has CDR1 MRHNA and CDR2 SNTAGT. The CDR3 loop spans 13 amino acids. The CDR3 bases are TGTGCCAGCAGCGGGAAAGGTAAGCACGAGCAGTACTTC. This translates into CASSGKGKHEQYF.

This chain links TRBV5-4 with TRBJ2-5, with D possibly TRBD1 on 6 matching bases. Germline CDR1 and CDR2: SGHNT and YYREEE (reference sequence). The germline V and J ends were trimmed by 4 bases and 5 bases, with 21 bases remaining between them. This CDR3 is 16 amino acids long. CDR3 in amino acids: CASSAAGTQSWETQYF. In DNA form, the CDR3 reads TGTGCCAGCAGCGCCGCCGGGACACAGTCCTGGGAGACCCAGTACTTC.

Notes on this clone: The sample carries other DNA sequences with the same CDR3. This rearrangement joins TRBV7-9 to TRBJ2-7; TRBD1 matches at 8 bases. This CDR3 is built from 14 residues. Per the germline V gene, CDR1 is SEHNR and CDR2 is FQNEAQ (reference sequence). With 1 base clipped from V and 4 bases from J, the junction kept 3 bases outside the gene matches. Here the CDR3 reads CASSLGQGNYEQYF. In nucleotides, the CDR3 is TGTGCCAGCAGCTTAGGACAGGGGAATTACGAGCAGTACTTC.

The chain links TRBV5-1 to TRBJ2-3; 7 bases are shared with TRBD1. There are 14 residues in the CDR3. Germline CDR1 and CDR2: SGHRS and YFSETQ. V lost 5 bases, J lost 3 bases, and 6 bases stayed unmatched. The CDR3, as DNA: TGCGCCAGCAGTCGCCAGACAGGGACAGATACGCAGTATTTT. Amino acids: CASSRQTGTDTQYF. Using reference TRBV5-1 and TRBJ2-3 for the parts outside the CDR3, the full variable domain is KAGVTQTPRYLIKTRGQQVTLSCSPISGHRSVSWYQQTPGQGLQFLFEYFSETQRNKGNFPGRFSGRQFSNSRSEMNVSTLELGDSALYLCASSRQTGTDTQYFGPGTRLTVL.

The chain carries TRBV28 and TRBJ2-7; the D gene is possibly TRBD1 (5 bases). The germline CDR1 and CDR2 sequences are MDHEN and SYDVKM. The V end lost 8 bases, the J end lost 6 bases, and 8 bases lay between the germline ends. There are 10 residues in the CDR3. CDR3 protein: CASGQPEQYF. CDR3 DNA sequence: TGTGCCAGCGGACAACCCGAGCAGTACTTC.

The chain has TRBV3-1 (or the pseudogene TRBV3-2) and TRBJ2-5, with 8 positions matching TRBD2. The junction had 5 bases not matched to a gene; V was cut back by 4 bases and J by 4 bases. The CDR3 spans 14 residues. Germline CDR1 and CDR2: LGHDT and YNNKEL (reference sequence). The CDR3 reads CASSRGLGVETQYF. DNA of the CDR3: TGTGCCAGCAGCCGGGGACTAGGAGTAGAGACCCAGTACTTC.

The chain is built from TRBV5-1 and TRBJ2-3; the D gene is possibly TRBD2 (5 bases). Germline CDR1 is SGHRS and CDR2 is YFSETQ. The CDR3 is 13 residues long. V shed 6 bases and J shed 4 bases, with 12 bases lying between them. CDR3 sequence reads: CASKEGSSDTQYF. The CDR3 region has the DNA TGCGCCAGCAAAGAGGGTAGCTCAGATACGCAGTATTTT. Complete variable domain (other parts from reference TRBV5-1 and TRBJ2-3): KAGVTQTPRYLIKTRGQQVTLSCSPISGHRSVSWYQQTPGQGLQFLFEYFSETQRNKGNFPGRFSGRQFSNSRSEMNVSTLELGDSALYLCASKEGSSDTQYFGPGTRLTVL.

The rearrangement joins TRBV27 to TRBJ1-4; D unclear. V shed 5 bases and J shed 0 bases, with 7 bases lying between them. Germline V gives CDR1 MNHEY, CDR2 SMNVEV (reference sequence). The CDR3 is 14 residues long. The CDR3 is CASSGLATNEKLFF. CDR3 sequence (DNA): TGTGCCAGCAGTGGACTTGCAACTAATGAAAAACTGTTTTTT.

The chain is built from TRBV28 and TRBJ1-1; D gene ambiguous. Germline V CDR1 and CDR2: MDHEN, SYDVKM. The CDR3 runs 12 residues. V was trimmed by 4 bases and J by 1 base, leaving 4 bases between them. The DNA of the CDR3 is TGTGCCAGCAGTTGGCCGAACACTGAAGCTTTCTTT. This translates into CASSWPNTEAFF.

The chain carries TRBV15 and TRBJ2-3, with D possibly matching TRBD1 (6 bases). The length of the CDR3 is 15 residues. V lost 1 base and J lost 3, with 11 bases in between. CDR1 and CDR2 from the germline V gene are LNHNV and YYDKDF (reference sequence). The CDR3 DNA is TGTGCCACCAGCAGAGGTTTCCAGGGGACAGATACGCAGTATTTT. Translating gives CATSRGFQGTDTQYF.

A word on this clone: Other DNA sequences from this sample encode an identical CDR3 as well. The genes are TRBV7-2 and TRBJ2-1; TRBD2 might be the D (5 bases). The CDR3 runs to 13 residues. Germline V CDR1 and CDR2: SGHTA, FQGNSA. V shed 1 base and J shed 7 bases, with 8 bases lying between them. The CDR3 region is CASSLDRGNEQFF. The CDR3 DNA follows: TGTGCCAGCAGCTTAGATCGAGGGAATGAGCAGTTCTTC. Based on the CDR3 plus reference TRBV7-2 and TRBJ2-1, the full variable domain is GAGVSQSPSNKVTEKGKDVELRCDPISGHTALYWYRQSLGQGLEFLIYFQGNSAPDKSGLPSDRFSAERTGGSVSTLTIQRTQQEDSAVYLCASSLDRGNEQFFGPGTRLTVL.